These T cell receptor beta chains were read from a single sample in a study of vaccination and CD4 T cells after COVID-19. These receptors' antigens are unknown. MiXCR was run by TCRdb on the PCR reads, yielding one entry per CDR3 protein. The table records about 26,000 distinct CDR3 sequences, approximately 44% of them present only once. The sample was CD4+ T cells from blood, cultured in vitro. The receptors shown here come from a human donor who had recovered from COVID-19. Each CDR3 is given without its conserved first and last residue.

V gene: TRBV6-1; J gene: TRBJ2-7; CDR3 protein: ASTSRPGTSAYEQY
V gene: TRBV6-1; J gene: TRBJ1-5; CDR3 protein: ASSELGFGQPQH
V gene: TRBV28; J gene: TRBJ2-7; CDR3 protein: ASSLGGATYEQY
V gene: TRBV20-1; J gene: TRBJ1-1; CDR3 protein: SARDGGGNTEAF
V gene: TRBV19; J gene: TRBJ1-3; CDR3 protein: ASRETNSGNTIY
V gene: TRBV5-1; J gene: TRBJ1-2; CDR3 protein: ASSLDRGLDGYT
V gene: TRBV6-1; J gene: TRBJ2-1; CDR3 protein: ASSERQGLRNEQF
V gene: TRBV20-1; J gene: TRBJ1-3; CDR3 protein: SARARTVGNTIY
V gene: TRBV6-1; J gene: TRBJ2-7; CDR3 protein: ASSDLDKPYEQY
V gene: TRBV6-1; J gene: TRBJ1-2; CDR3 protein: ASSPQDRANYGYT
V gene: TRBV16; J gene: TRBJ2-5; CDR3 protein: ASSQSALEGETQY
V gene: TRBV27; J gene: TRBJ1-5; CDR3 protein: ASSLVSGRVNQPQH
V gene: TRBV28; J gene: TRBJ1-2; CDR3 protein: ASSLGGRGYT
V gene: TRBV28; J gene: TRBJ2-7; CDR3 protein: ASSHNGRTGTYEQY
V gene: TRBV28; J gene: TRBJ1-1; CDR3 protein: ASSLSSGYTEAF
V gene: TRBV20-1; J gene: TRBJ1-5; CDR3 protein: SARAVPGQGWGFEGLNQPQH
V gene: TRBV20-1; J gene: TRBJ1-3; CDR3 protein: SAHRGVGNTIY
V gene: TRBV4-2; J gene: TRBJ2-7; CDR3 protein: ASSPTLSGGLAGAYEQY
V gene: TRBV20-1; J gene: TRBJ2-7; CDR3 protein: SARGSSVWYEQY
V gene: TRBV5-1; J gene: TRBJ2-3; CDR3 protein: ASSLERDRASTDTQY
V gene: TRBV20-1; J gene: TRBJ1-6; CDR3 protein: SARALNRLSPLH
V gene: TRBV6-1; J gene: TRBJ2-6; CDR3 protein: ASRTDSGANVLT
V gene: TRBV6-1; J gene: TRBJ2-4; CDR3 protein: ASSALTRDSKNIQY
V gene: TRBV20-1; J gene: TRBJ1-6; CDR3 protein: SATRQGSWYSPLH
V gene: TRBV20-1; J gene: TRBJ1-1; CDR3 protein: SAPLPGGRAF
V gene: TRBV5-1; J gene: TRBJ2-5; CDR3 protein: ASRVGSGGFEETQY
V gene: TRBV6-1; J gene: TRBJ1-6; CDR3 protein: ASSARTYNSPLH
V gene: TRBV18; J gene: TRBJ1-6; CDR3 protein: ASSPTLRDRGISLH
V gene: TRBV20-1; J gene: TRBJ2-1; CDR3 protein: SASSLEGSRDSYNEQF
V gene: TRBV6-2/TRBV6-3; J gene: TRBJ2-5; CDR3 protein: ASSRTEEYQETQY
V gene: TRBV27; J gene: TRBJ2-7; CDR3 protein: ASSLSINTYEQY
V gene: TRBV28; J gene: TRBJ1-5; CDR3 protein: ASLRGNQPQH
V gene: TRBV19; J gene: TRBJ2-7; CDR3 protein: ASSIRTPQRPGQTTFPYGVR
V gene: TRBV28; J gene: TRBJ2-5; CDR3 protein: ASSPQGAGETQY
V gene: TRBV20-1; J gene: TRBJ2-3; CDR3 protein: SARDQASGTSTDTQY
V gene: TRBV7-7; J gene: TRBJ2-1; CDR3 protein: ASSPWTGFNEQF
V gene: TRBV11-2; J gene: TRBJ2-7; CDR3 protein: ASSLRRDRGSEQY
V gene: TRBV7-6; J gene: TRBJ1-1; CDR3 protein: ASSSGEGTEAF
V gene: TRBV12-3/TRBV12-4; J gene: TRBJ1-5; CDR3 protein: ASSALGLSNQPQH
V gene: TRBV23-1; J gene: TRBJ2-7; CDR3 protein: ASSQDSYEQY
V gene: TRBV5-1; J gene: TRBJ2-3; CDR3 protein: ASSVSGGLGTDTQY
V gene: TRBV7-2; J gene: TRBJ2-7; CDR3 protein: ASSFQFSDAYEQY
V gene: TRBV6-1; J gene: TRBJ1-4; CDR3 protein: ASPQRGRGEEKLF
V gene: TRBV9; J gene: TRBJ1-5; CDR3 protein: ASSSGTGDNQPQH
V gene: TRBV28; J gene: TRBJ1-3; CDR3 protein: ASSLLSSSGNTIY
V gene: TRBV11-1; J gene: TRBJ2-3; CDR3 protein: ASSLWAGGRTDTQY
V gene: TRBV6-5; J gene: TRBJ2-3; CDR3 protein: ASSYARGADTDTQY
V gene: TRBV25-1; J gene: TRBJ2-3; CDR3 protein: ASSGPAGTDTQY
V gene: TRBV24-1; J gene: TRBJ2-1; CDR3 protein: ATSVLGLGYNEQF
V gene: TRBV19; J gene: TRBJ2-3; CDR3 protein: ATSRTRETDTQY
V gene: TRBV24-1; J gene: TRBJ1-1; CDR3 protein: ATSRDAGDTEAF
V gene: TRBV5-1; J gene: TRBJ2-3; CDR3 protein: ASSLYDRDTDTQY
V gene: TRBV19; J gene: TRBJ1-5; CDR3 protein: ASSSLQGGLSNQPQH
V gene: TRBV6-2/TRBV6-3; J gene: TRBJ2-5; CDR3 protein: ASSRTSGGAETQY
V gene: TRBV12-3/TRBV12-4; J gene: TRBJ2-5; CDR3 protein: ASSFSGEETQY
V gene: TRBV24-1; J gene: TRBJ2-1; CDR3 protein: ATSDSIGGYNEQF
V gene: TRBV7-2; J gene: TRBJ2-5; CDR3 protein: ASSLELLAGTGRATQY
V gene: TRBV20-1; J gene: TRBJ1-4; CDR3 protein: SARVRPEKLF
V gene: TRBV9; J gene: TRBJ1-2; CDR3 protein: ASSPRTGVGYGYT